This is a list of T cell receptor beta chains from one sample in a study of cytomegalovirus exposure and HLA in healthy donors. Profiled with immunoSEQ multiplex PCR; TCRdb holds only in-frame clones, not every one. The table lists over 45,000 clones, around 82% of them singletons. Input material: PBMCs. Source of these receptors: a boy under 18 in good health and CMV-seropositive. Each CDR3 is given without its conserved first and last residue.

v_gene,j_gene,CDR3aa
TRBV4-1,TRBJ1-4,ASSQEGDRGREKLF
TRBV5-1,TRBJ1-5,ASSPWGAQGASGQPQH
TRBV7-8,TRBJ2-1,ASSFDSGGSYNEQF
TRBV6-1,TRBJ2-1,ASSVQGGLYYNEQF
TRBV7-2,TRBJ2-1,ASSLHARGRYNEQF
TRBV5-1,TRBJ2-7,ASSSRDSGSYEQY
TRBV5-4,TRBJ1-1,ASSLDRMEEAF
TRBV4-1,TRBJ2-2,ASSQDPAGELF
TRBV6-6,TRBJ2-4,ASSSTGPGVKNIQY
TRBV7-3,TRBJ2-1,ASSVEGGGEQF
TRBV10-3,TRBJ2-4,AISDLGLAGGIDINIQY
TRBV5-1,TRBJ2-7,ASSIDRGGSEQY
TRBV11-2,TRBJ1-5,ASSLWGVGNQPQH
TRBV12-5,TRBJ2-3,ASGGAPPVGTQY
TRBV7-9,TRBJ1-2,ASSQMGGRGYT
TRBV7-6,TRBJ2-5,ASRGPEETQY
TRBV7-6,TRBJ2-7,ASSLAPGQGDTYEQY
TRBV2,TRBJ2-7,ASSDSVGTPEQY
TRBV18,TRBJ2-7,ASSPSGGSQPNEQY
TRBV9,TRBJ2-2,ASSVGVRSGTGELF
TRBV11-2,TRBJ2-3,ASSYTVTQY
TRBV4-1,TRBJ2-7,ASSQAPGGYDEQY
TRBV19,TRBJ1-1,ASSIRDRVAF
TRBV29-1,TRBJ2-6,SVGISGANVLT
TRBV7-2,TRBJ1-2,ASSFNNYGYT
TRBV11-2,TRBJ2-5,ASSLQGAGETQY
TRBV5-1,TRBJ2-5,ASSLTSGQETQY
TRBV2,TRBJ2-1,AGSGWVTTSYNEQF
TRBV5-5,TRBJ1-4,ASSRRQGSNNEKLF
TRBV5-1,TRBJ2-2,ASRDDRRSVDGELF
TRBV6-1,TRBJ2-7,ASSLQGAYEQY
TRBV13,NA,ASSLGYYEQY
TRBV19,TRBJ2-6,ASSMARSSGANVLT
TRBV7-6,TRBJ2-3,ASSARLAGTSTDTQY
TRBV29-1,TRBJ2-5,SVGQGILYETQY
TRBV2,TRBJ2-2,ASSEGRGLGGELF
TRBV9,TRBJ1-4,ASSVGPGQPTNEKLF
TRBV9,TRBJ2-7,ASSPRASFDEQY
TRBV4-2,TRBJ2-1,ASSQDSPFSGQF
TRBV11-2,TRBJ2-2,ASRSNRGRGTGELF
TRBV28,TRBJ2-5,ASKAGGVETQY
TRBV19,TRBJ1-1,ASRIDSGGMSWNTEAF
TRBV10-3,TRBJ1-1,AISSGQNTEAF
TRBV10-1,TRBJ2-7,ASSGQAHEQY
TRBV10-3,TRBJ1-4,AIKPGQGGATNEKLF
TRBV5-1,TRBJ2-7,ASRAVDYEQY
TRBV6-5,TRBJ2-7,ASKSPTYEQY
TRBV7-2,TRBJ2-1,ASSLLGGGEQF
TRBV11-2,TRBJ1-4,ASSSGTGEEKLF
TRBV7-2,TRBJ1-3,ASSHPPGNTIY
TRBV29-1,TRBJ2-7,SVERGPPSYEQY
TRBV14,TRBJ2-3,ASSPRTGDTQY
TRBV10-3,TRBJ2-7,AIGAIETYEQY